This T cell receptor beta chain originates from a study of T cells in Graves' hyperthyroidism and ophthalmopathy. The study, taken as a whole, reports: Stable hyperthyroidism and ophthalmopathy were separated using 13 V-J signatures.

From RNA transcripts, TCR beta CDR3 regions were amplified. When the TCR CDR3 underwent first-round RT-PCR, the HTBI primer set was used. Each CDR3 protein gets one entry after TCRdb re-called the multiplex PCR reads with MiXCR. The sample carries hundreds of thousands of distinct CDR3 sequences, 14% recorded once. This clonotype has ten or more counts. Antigen specificity is unknown. PBMCs were sourced from more than 7.5 ml fresh peripheral blood. The CDR3 is 19 residues long. J gave up 1 base and V 0 bases, and 8 bases lay outside the gene matches. Germline CDR1 and CDR2: MNHEY and SVGEGT. What was sequenced was blood. The source of this sequence is a woman younger than 35 with Graves' hyperthyroidism. This chain connects TRBV6-2 or TRBV6-3 to TRBJ2-5; 13 bases match TRBD2. The CDR3 DNA reads TGTGCCAGCAGTTACTCGCTAGGACTAGCGGGAGCAACCCAAGAGACCCAGTACTTC. Its translation is CASSYSLGLAGATQETQYF.